Listed here are 32 T cell receptor beta chains from one sample, sequenced in a study of blood T cell repertoires in COVID-19 (dated by TCRdb to the early 2020s). Library prep was done by the immunoSEQ multiplex PCR assay. TCRdb took over this immuneACCESS table, retaining in-frame rearrangements with V and J assigned. Such tables are incomplete; in checked studies, under half of the missing clones stem from an unresolved V gene, and the remainder is unexplained. The sample data list under 200,000 clones, and 86% of these were observed just once. The ten biggest clones cover around 6.5% of the sample. Sequenced sample: peripheral blood. The receptors were sampled from a woman at least 80 years old in a cohort sampled during active or convalescent COVID-19.

The CDR3 coding sequence is TGCGCCAGCACCAGGACAGGGAACACTGAAGCTTTCTTT. Its protein product is CASTRTGNTEAFF. The V call is TRBV10-1, the J call TRBJ1-1; 7 bases match TRBD1. The junction had 3 bases not matched to a gene; V was cut back by 7 bases and J by 1 base. Looked up from germline, CDR1 is WNHNN and CDR2 is SYGVQD (reference sequence). This CDR3 has 13 amino acids.

As concerns this clone: An end of the junction does not agree with germline; a read error may underlie this. The chain links TRBV4-2 to TRBJ2-3; TRBD2 agrees at 12 bases. CDR1 LGHNA and CDR2 YNFKEQ come from the germline V gene. This CDR3 comprises 13 residues. For the CDR3, the DNA is TGTGCCAGCAGCGGGGTCGGGACTAGCGGGTGCCGTTTT. This gives the protein CASSGVGTSGCRF.

This chain joins TRBV7-8 and TRBJ1-2; TRBD1 matches 7 bases. The CDR3 is 16 amino acids. Germline trimming cut 5 bases from V and 3 bases from J; bases unmatched to any gene: 12. Germline-derived CDR1 and CDR2 are SGHVS and FQNEAQ. The CDR3 loop reads CASSRRGQQFYYGYTF. CDR3 nucleotides: TGTGCCAGCAGCCGCCGGGGACAGCAATTTTACTATGGCTACACCTTC.

The chain joins TRBV29-1 to TRBJ2-3; perhaps TRBD2 as D (6 bases). The CDR3 length is 14 residues. The germline CDR1 and CDR2 sequences are SQVTM and ANQGSEA. V gave up 4 bases and J gave up 2 bases, with 13 bases separating them. The CDR3 sequence is CSVATRRDTDTQYF. The CDR3 nucleotides read TGCAGCGTTGCGACCCGGCGGGACACAGATACGCAGTATTTT.

There are many counts of this clone. V is TRBV20-1 and J is TRBJ2-3; 7 bases are a match to TRBD2. The CDR3 extends over 16 amino acids. J lost 7 bases, V lost 3 bases, and 16 bases had no gene match. Germline CDR1 DFQATT, CDR2 SNEGSKA (reference sequence). The CDR3 here is CSASGGVGREEYTQYF. Here the CDR3 DNA reads TGCAGTGCTAGTGGGGGGGTCGGGAGAGAGGAGTATACGCAGTATTTT.

The rearrangement links TRBV25-1 to TRBJ2-3; 11 bases map to TRBD2. The CDR3 covers 15 residues. The V segment lost 6 bases and the J segment 6 bases; nucleotides outside the gene matches: 8. Per germline, CDR1 MGHDK and CDR2 SYGVNS. The CDR3, as DNA: TGTGCCAGCAGGGAGGCTAGCGGGAGGTTGGATACGCAGTATTTT. This codes for CASREASGRLDTQYF.

This chain links TRBV29-1 with TRBJ2-2, with TRBD2 identical over 9 bases. The CDR3 loop spans 16 amino acids. From germline, CDR1 is SQVTM and CDR2 ANQGSEA. V lost 5 bases, J lost 2 bases, and 9 bases stayed unmatched. DNA of the CDR3: TGCAGCGTTCGGGGACTAGCTCCCACTAACACCGGGGAGCTGTTTTTT. It translates to CSVRGLAPTNTGELFF.

The V and J genes are TRBV7-9 and TRBJ2-3; D call uncertain. Germline CDR1 reads SEHNR; CDR2 reads FQNEAQ (reference sequence). V lost 5 bases, J lost 5 bases, and 11 bases lay in between. The CDR3 runs to 13 residues. The CDR3 DNA reads TGTGCCAGCAGCCCTAGGATCGGAGATACGCAGTATTTT. Residues: CASSPRIGDTQYF.

V usage is TRBV18 and J usage is TRBJ1-2; D possibly corresponds to TRBD1 (6 bases). Trimming left V 3 bases short and J 5 bases short, with 13 bases between. CDR3 size: 14 residues. Germline V CDR1 and CDR2: KGHSH, LQKENI. The CDR3 reads CASSPEGGAYGYTF. CDR3 DNA: TGTGCCAGCTCACCGGAGGGGGGGGCGTATGGCTACACCTTC.

This CDR3 reads CASSPSPGQGAGNEKLFF. The CDR3 DNA is TGTGCCAGCTCCCCGTCGCCGGGACAGGGGGCCGGTAATGAAAAACTGTTTTTT. V and J are TRBV18 and TRBJ1-4; TRBD1 aligns across 12 bases. The junction had 12 bases not matched to a gene; V was cut back by 6 bases and J by 4 bases. Germline-derived CDR1 and CDR2 are KGHSH and LQKENI. The CDR3 runs to 18 residues.

CDR3 nucleotides: TGTGCCAGCAGCCAAGATAGAGTAGAAAGGGGAGGCACTGAAGCTTTCTTT. Residues: CASSQDRVERGGTEAFF. The chain employs TRBV3-1 (or the pseudogene TRBV3-2) and TRBJ1-1; TRBD1 might be the D (5 bases). CDR1 is LGHDT and CDR2 is YNNKEL in the germline V gene (reference sequence). The CDR3 length is 17 residues. Trimming took 0 bases from V and 4 from J, leaving 18 bases between them.

The chain links TRBV20-1 to TRBJ2-2, with 7 bases aligning to TRBD2. This CDR3 contains 17 residues. J was trimmed by 5 bases and V by 3 bases; bases with no gene match: 15. CDR1 and CDR2 (germline): DFQATT, SNEGSKA (reference sequence). The CDR3 sequence is CSASSAGAAKGTGELFF. The CDR3 DNA is TGCAGTGCTAGTTCGGCGGGAGCGGCAAAGGGAACCGGGGAGCTGTTTTTT.

The chain employs TRBV4-1 and TRBJ2-7; the D is unclear. Between the trimmed V and J ends, which lost 0 bases and 1 base, there was a span of 10 bases. Germline V gene data show CDR1 as MGHRA and CDR2 as YSYEKL. The CDR3 extends over 15 amino acids. The CDR3 is CASSQDGSGSYEQYV. Written as DNA, the CDR3 is TGCGCCAGCAGCCAAGACGGGTCGGGTTCCTACGAGCAGTACGTC.

The CDR3 sequence: CASSFGGWGETQYF. CDR3 coding DNA: TGTGCCAGCAGCTTTGGAGGGTGGGGTGAGACCCAGTACTTC. J is TRBJ2-5 and V is TRBV5-4, with D possibly matching TRBD2 (6 bases). The CDR3 runs to 14 residues. Per the germline V gene, CDR1 is SGHNT and CDR2 is YYREEE (reference sequence). Trimming removed 2 bases at V and 5 bases at J, with 13 bases between.

The chain couples TRBV6-1 to TRBJ2-2; 9 bases map to TRBD2. This CDR3 region has 17 residues. CDR1 and CDR2 from the germline V gene are MNHNS and SASEGT. V was pared by 2 bases and J by 3 bases, with 7 bases of the junction left unmatched. DNA of the CDR3: TGTGCCAGCAGTGAATTTTTAACTAGCGGGTACACCGGGGAGCTGTTTTTT. This gives the protein CASSEFLTSGYTGELFF.

The rearrangement links TRBV6-5 to TRBJ2-5, with 11 bases identical to TRBD2. V trimming: 8 bases; J trimming: 4 bases; junction bases outside the gene matches: 9. This CDR3 region has 15 residues. Germline-derived CDR1 and CDR2 are MNHEY and SVGAGI. CDR3 in amino acids: CASASSGGPGETQYF. The CDR3 nucleotides are TGTGCCAGCGCGTCTAGCGGGGGGCCGGGAGAGACCCAGTACTTC.

V gene TRBV20-1 combines with J gene TRBJ1-4; 7 bases are shared with TRBD1. The CDR3 has 16 amino acids. V dropped 3 bases and J dropped 5; count of bases not matched to a gene: 12. Germline CDR1 reads DFQATT; CDR2 reads SNEGSKA (reference sequence). The CDR3 loop reads CSASRVTGEANEKLFF. In DNA, the CDR3 is TGCAGTGCTAGTCGGGTTACAGGGGAGGCAAATGAAAAACTGTTTTTT.

J is TRBJ1-4 and V is TRBV3-1 (or the pseudogene TRBV3-2); 8 bases are shared with TRBD1. CDR3 size: 16 residues. The junction had 12 bases not matched to a gene; V was cut back by 5 bases and J by 7 bases. CDR1 is LGHDT, CDR2 YNNKEL, per germline (reference sequence). DNA of the CDR3: TGTGCCAGCAGCGGAACAGGGGGATGGAGCCGTGAAAAACTGTTTTTT. The encoded protein is CASSGTGGWSREKLFF.

This clone was observed a handful of times. The CDR3 DNA is TGTGCCTGGAGTGCGTCCGTTTATGGCTACACCTTC. This codes for CAWSASVYGYTF. The V and J genes are TRBV30 and TRBJ1-2; D call uncertain. CDR1 and CDR2 (germline): GTSNPN, SVGIG (reference sequence). V lost 1 base and J 5 bases, leaving 8 bases between the germline ends. The CDR3 has 12 residues. Together with reference TRBV30 and TRBJ1-2, the CDR3 gives the full variable domain: SQTIHQWPATLVQPVGSPLSLECTVEGTSNPNLYWYRQAAGRGLQLLFYSVGIGQISSEVPQNLSASRPQDRQFILSSKKLLLSDSGFYLCAWSASVYGYTFGSGTRLTVV.

The V gene is TRBV6-5, the J gene TRBJ2-7; tentatively, D is TRBD2 (6 bases). V lost 8 bases and J lost 1, with 9 bases in between. CDR1 is MNHEY and CDR2 is SVGAGI in the germline V gene. CDR3 length equals 12 residues. The CDR3 sequence is CASQTRSYEQYV. The CDR3, as DNA: TGTGCCAGCCAGACTAGATCCTACGAGCAGTACGTC.

The chain links TRBV6-5 to TRBJ1-5; D perhaps matches TRBD1 (6 bases). CDR1 and CDR2 from the germline V gene are MNHEY and SVGAGI. Trimming removed 5 bases at V and 3 bases at J, with 14 bases between. This CDR3 has 15 residues. The CDR3 loop reads CASSLDRTANQPQHF. CDR3 nucleotide sequence: TGTGCCAGCAGTCTAGACAGGACTGCCAATCAGCCCCAGCATTTT.

The rearrangement joins TRBV7-9 to TRBJ1-2; D perhaps matches TRBD1 (6 bases). V was shortened by 3 bases and J by 8 bases, with 13 bases between the two germline ends. The CDR3 consists of 13 residues. Germline assignment: CDR1 SEHNR and CDR2 FQNEAQ (reference sequence). CDR3 bases: TGTGCCAGCAGCTTTCAGGGGCACGACGGCTACACCTTC. Translating it yields CASSFQGHDGYTF. Looking up the rest from reference TRBV7-9 and TRBJ1-2 gives the full variable domain: DTGVSQNPRHKITKRGQNVTFRCDPISEHNRLYWYRQTLGQGPEFLTYFQNEAQLEKSRLLSDRFSAERPKGSFSTLEIQRTEQGDSAMYLCASSFQGHDGYTFGSGTRLTVV.

V is TRBV9 and J is TRBJ2-3, with D perhaps matching TRBD2 (6 bases). This CDR3 has 15 residues. The V gene lost 3 bases and the J gene lost 4 bases, with 15 bases spanning the gap. Germline lookup yields CDR1 SGDLS and CDR2 YYNGEE. The CDR3 DNA follows: TGTGCCAGCAGCGCAGAAACGGGGGTCCCAGATACGCAGTATTTT. This codes for CASSAETGVPDTQYF. The entire variable domain, with the rest obtained from reference TRBV9 and TRBJ2-3, is as follows: DSGVTQTPKHLITATGQRVTLRCSPRSGDLSVYWYQQSLDQGLQFLIQYYNGEERAKGNILERFSAQQFPDLHSELNLSSLELGDSALYFCASSAETGVPDTQYFGPGTRLTVL.

The chain carries TRBV7-6 and TRBJ2-4; weak D call: TRBD1 (6 bases). CDR3 length: 12 residues. The germline V gene encodes CDR1 SGHVS and CDR2 FNYEAQ. Trimming left V 2 bases short and J 9 bases short, with 8 bases between. The CDR3 sequence is CASSLQGSIQYF. The CDR3 DNA reads TGTGCCAGCAGCTTACAGGGGTCCATTCAGTACTTC.

J is TRBJ2-5 and V is TRBV6-1; 9 bases agree with TRBD1. The CDR3 contains 15 residues. Looked up from germline, CDR1 is MNHNS and CDR2 is SASEGT. V shed 1 base, J shed 5 bases, and the junction held 5 bases outside the gene matches. The CDR3 nucleotides read TGTGCCAGCAGTGAAGACAGGGGGCGCTGGGAGACCCAGTACTTC. Translated, it gives CASSEDRGRWETQYF.

The V gene is TRBV4-1, the J gene TRBJ2-7; D unresolved. CDR3 length equals 15 residues. Between the trimmed V and J ends, which lost 0 bases and 7 bases, there was a span of 16 bases. CDR1 MGHRA and CDR2 YSYEKL come from the germline V gene. DNA for the CDR3: TGCGCCAGCAGCCAAGATCCGCCGGCTGGGCTAGAGCAGTACTTC. This sequence encodes CASSQDPPAGLEQYF.

This rearrangement joins TRBV10-1 to TRBJ1-1; D perhaps matches TRBD1 (5 bases). From germline, CDR1 is WNHNN and CDR2 SYGVQD (reference sequence). CDR3 size: 15 residues. Trimming removed 6 bases at V and 4 bases at J, with 18 bases between. The CDR3 bases are TGCGCCAGCAGCGCTAGGCGGGGGGGAAGCACTGAAGCTTTCTTT. It encodes CASSARRGGSTEAFF.

This chain uses TRBV7-2 with TRBJ2-7, with 12 positions matching TRBD1. The CDR3 length is 16 residues. Trimming took 5 bases from V and 5 from J; bases not matched to a gene: 10. CDR1 SGHTA and CDR2 FQGNSA come from the germline V gene. The CDR3 region has the DNA TGTGCCAGCAGCCCACTCTGGGACAGGGGGCTGAACGAGCAGTACTTC. Translation: CASSPLWDRGLNEQYF.

This clone showed up just a few times. This chain connects TRBV7-2 to TRBJ2-3; D unresolved. V lost 3 bases, J lost 6 bases, and 13 bases lay in between. Germline V lookup: CDR1 SGHTA, CDR2 FQGNSA. The CDR3 sequence is 14 residues long. CDR3: CASSFRLVPDTQYF. In DNA, the CDR3 is TGTGCCAGCAGCTTTAGACTCGTGCCGGATACGCAGTATTTT.

This clone has only one observation. The chain joins TRBV18 to TRBJ2-2; tentative D call: TRBD2 (6 bases). The germline V gene encodes CDR1 KGHSH and CDR2 LQKENI. The CDR3 length is 15 residues. Between the trimmed V and J ends, which lost 2 bases and 4 bases, there was a span of 11 bases. In DNA, the CDR3 is TGTGCCAGCTCACCAAATAGGGGAGGCACCGGGGAGCTGTTTTTT. Its translation: CASSPNRGGTGELFF. The full variable domain, rest sourced from reference TRBV18 and TRBJ2-2, is NAGVMQNPRHLVRRRGQEARLRCSPMKGHSHVYWYRQLPEEGLKFMVYLQKENIIDESGMPKERFSAEFPKEGPSILRIQQVVRGDSAAYFCASSPNRGGTGELFFGEGSRLTVL.

J is TRBJ2-2 and V is TRBV9; 11 bases agree with TRBD2. The CDR3 sequence is 17 residues long. CDR1 and CDR2 from the germline V gene are SGDLS and YYNGEE. Trimming cost V 2 bases and J 2 bases; bases outside gene matches: 5. The CDR3 coding sequence is TGTGCCAGCAGCGTCACCGGGACTAGCGGTAACACCGGGGAGCTGTTTTTT. Its protein product is CASSVTGTSGNTGELFF.

This clone appeared a single time. The rearrangement uses TRBV5-8 and TRBJ2-6; D possibly corresponds to TRBD1 (8 bases). There are 18 residues in the CDR3. V was shortened by 4 bases and J by 2 bases, with 19 bases between the two germline ends. Per the germline V gene, CDR1 is SGHTS and CDR2 is YDEGEE. In DNA form, the CDR3 reads TGTGCCAGCAGCAACCGGACAGGGAGGGGGACTGGGGCCAACGTCCTGACTTTC. It is translated as CASSNRTGRGTGANVLTF.